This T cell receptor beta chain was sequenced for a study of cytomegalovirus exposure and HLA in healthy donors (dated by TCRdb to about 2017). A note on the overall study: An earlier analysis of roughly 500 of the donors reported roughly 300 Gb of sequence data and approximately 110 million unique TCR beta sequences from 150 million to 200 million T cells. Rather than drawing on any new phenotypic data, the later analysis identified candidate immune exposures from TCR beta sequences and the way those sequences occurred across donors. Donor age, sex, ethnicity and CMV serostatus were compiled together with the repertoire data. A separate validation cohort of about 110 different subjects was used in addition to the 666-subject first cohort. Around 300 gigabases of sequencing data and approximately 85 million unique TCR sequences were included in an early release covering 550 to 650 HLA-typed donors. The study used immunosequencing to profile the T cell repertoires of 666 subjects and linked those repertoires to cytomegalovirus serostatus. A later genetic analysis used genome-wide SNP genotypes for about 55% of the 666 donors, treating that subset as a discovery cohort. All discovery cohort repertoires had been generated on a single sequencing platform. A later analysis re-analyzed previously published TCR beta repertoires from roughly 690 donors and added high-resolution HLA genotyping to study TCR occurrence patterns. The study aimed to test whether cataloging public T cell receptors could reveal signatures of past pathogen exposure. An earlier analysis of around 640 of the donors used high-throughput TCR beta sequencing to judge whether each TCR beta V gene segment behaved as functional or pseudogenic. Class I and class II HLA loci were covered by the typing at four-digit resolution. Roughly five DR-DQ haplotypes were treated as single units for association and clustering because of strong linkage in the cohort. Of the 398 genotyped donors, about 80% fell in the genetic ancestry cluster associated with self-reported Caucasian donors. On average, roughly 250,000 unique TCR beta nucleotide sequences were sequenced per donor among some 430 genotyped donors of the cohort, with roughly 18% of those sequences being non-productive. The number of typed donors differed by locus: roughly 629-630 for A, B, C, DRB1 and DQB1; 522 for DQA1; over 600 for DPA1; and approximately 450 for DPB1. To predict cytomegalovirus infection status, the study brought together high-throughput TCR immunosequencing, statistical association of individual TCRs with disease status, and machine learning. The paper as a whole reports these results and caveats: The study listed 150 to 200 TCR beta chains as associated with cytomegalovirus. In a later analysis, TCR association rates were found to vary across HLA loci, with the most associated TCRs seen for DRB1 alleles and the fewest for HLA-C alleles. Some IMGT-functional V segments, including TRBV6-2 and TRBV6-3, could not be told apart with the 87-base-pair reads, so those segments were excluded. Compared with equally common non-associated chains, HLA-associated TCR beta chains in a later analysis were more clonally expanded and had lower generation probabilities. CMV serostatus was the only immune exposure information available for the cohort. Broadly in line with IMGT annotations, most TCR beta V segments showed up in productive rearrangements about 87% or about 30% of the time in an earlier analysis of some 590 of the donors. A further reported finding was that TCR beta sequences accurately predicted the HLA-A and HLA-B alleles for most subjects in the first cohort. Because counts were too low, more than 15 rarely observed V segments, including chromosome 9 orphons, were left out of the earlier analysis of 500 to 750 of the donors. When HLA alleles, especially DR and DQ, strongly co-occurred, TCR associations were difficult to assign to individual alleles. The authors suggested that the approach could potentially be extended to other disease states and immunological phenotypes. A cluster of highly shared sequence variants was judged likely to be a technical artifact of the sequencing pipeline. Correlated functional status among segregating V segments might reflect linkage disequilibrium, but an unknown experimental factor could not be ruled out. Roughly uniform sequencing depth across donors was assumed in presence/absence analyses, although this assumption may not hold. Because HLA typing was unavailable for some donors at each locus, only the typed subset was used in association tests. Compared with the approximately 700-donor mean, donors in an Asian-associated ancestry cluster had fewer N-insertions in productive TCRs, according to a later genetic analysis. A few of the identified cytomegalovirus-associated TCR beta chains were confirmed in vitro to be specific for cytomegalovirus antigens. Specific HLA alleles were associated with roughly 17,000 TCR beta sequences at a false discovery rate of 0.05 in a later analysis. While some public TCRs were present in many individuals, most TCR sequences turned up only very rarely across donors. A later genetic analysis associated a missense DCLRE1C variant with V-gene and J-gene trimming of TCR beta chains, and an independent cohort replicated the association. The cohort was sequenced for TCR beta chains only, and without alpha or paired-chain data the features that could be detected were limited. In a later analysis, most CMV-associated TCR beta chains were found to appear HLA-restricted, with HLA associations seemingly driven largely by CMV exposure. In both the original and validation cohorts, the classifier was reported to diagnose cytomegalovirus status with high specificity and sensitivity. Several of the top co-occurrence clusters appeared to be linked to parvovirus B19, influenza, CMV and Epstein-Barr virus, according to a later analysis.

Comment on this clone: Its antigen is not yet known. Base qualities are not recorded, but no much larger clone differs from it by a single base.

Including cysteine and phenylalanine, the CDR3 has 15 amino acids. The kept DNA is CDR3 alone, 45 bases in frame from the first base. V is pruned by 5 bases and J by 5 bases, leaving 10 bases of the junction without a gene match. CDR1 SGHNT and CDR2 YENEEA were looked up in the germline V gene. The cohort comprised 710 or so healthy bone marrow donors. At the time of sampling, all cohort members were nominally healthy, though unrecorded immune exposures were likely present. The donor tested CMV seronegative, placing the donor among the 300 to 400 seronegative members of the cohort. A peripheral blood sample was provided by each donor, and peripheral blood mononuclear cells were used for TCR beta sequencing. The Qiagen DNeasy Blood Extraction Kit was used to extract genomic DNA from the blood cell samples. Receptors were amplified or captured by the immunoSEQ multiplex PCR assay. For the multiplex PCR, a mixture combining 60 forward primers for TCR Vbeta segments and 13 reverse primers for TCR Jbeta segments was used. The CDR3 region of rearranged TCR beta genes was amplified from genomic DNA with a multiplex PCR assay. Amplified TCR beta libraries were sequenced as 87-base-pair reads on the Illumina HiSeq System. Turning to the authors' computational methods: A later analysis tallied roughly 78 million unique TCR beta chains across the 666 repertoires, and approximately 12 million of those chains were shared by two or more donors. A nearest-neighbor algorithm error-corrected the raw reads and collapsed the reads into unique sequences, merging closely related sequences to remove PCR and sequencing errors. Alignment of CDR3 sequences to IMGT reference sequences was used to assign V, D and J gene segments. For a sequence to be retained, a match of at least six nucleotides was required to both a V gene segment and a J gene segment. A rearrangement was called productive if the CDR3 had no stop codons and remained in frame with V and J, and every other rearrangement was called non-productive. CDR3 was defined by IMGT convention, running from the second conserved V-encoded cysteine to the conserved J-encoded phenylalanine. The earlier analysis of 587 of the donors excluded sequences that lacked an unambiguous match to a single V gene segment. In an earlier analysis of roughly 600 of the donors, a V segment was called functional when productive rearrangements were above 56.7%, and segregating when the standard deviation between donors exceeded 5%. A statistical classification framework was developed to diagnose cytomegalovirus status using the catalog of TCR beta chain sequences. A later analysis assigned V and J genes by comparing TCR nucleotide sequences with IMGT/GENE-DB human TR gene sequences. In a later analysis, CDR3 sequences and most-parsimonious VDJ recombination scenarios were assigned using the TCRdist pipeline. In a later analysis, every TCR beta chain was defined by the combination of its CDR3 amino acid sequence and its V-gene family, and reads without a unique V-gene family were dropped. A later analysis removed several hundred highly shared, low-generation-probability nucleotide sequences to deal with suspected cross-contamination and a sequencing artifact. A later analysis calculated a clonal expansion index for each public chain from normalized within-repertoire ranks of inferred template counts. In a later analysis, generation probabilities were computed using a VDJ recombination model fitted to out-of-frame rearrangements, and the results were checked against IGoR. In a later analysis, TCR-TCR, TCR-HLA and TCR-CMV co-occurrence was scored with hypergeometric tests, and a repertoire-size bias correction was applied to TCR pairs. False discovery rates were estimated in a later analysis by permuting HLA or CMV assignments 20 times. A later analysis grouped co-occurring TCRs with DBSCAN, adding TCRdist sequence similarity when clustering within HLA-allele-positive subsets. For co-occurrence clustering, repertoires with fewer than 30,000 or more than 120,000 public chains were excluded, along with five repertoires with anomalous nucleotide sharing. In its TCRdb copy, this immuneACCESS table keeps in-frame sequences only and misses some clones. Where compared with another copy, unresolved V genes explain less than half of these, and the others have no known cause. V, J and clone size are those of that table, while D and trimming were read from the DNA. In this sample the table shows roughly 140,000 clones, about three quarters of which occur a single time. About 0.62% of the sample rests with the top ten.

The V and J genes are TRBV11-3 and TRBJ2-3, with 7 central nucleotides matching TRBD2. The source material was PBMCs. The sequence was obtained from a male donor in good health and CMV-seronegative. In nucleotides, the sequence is TGTGCCAGCAGCGAACTAGGACCGGGGGGAGATACGCAGTATTTT. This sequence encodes CASSELGPGGDTQYF.